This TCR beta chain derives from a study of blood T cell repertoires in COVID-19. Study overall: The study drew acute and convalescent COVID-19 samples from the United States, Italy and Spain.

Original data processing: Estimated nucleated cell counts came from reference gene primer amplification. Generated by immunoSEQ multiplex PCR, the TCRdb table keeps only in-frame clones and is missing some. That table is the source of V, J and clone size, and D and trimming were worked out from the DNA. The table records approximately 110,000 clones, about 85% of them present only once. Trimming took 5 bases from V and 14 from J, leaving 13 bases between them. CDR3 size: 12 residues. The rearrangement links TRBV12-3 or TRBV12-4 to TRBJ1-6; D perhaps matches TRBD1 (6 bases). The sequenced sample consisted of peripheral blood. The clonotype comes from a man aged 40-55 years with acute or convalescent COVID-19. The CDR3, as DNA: TGTGCCAGCAGTACAGGGAGATCGGCCCTCCACTTT. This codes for CASSTGRSALHF.